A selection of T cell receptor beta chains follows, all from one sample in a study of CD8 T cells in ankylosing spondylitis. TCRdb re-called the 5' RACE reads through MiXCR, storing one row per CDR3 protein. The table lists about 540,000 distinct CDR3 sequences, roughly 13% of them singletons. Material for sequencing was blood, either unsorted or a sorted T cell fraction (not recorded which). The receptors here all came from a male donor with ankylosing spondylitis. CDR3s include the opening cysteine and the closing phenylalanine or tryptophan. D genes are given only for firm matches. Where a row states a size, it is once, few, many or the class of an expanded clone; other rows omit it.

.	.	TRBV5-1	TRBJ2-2	TGCGCCAGCAGGCCGCAGGGCACCGGGGAGCTGTTTTTT	CASRPQGTGELFF
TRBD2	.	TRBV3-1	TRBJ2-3	TGTGCCAGCAGCCAAGCGGGGACTAGCGGGACTAGCACAGATACGCAGTATTTT	CASSQAGTSGTSTDTQYF
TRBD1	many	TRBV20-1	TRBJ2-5	TGCAGTGCTTGGACCGGGACAGGGAGTTGGGAGACCCAGTACTTC	CSAWTGTGSWETQYF
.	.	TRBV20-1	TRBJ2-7	TGCAGTGCTAGAGAGGTCTACCACACGGCCTACGAGCAGTACTTC	CSAREVYHTAYEQYF
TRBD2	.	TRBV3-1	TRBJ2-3	TGTGCCAGCAGCCATCTAGCGGGGGGCACAGATACGCAGTATTTT	CASSHLAGGTDTQYF
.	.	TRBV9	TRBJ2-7	TGTGCCAGCAGCGCTGGGGGGGCCCTGGGGGAGCAGTACTTC	CASSAGGALGEQYF
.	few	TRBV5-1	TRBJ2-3	TGCGCCAGCAGCTTATCAAGCGGCGCTAGCACAGATACGCAGTATTTT	CASSLSSGASTDTQYF
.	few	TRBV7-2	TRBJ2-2	TGTGCCAGCAGCTTAAGGACAGCCGGGGAGCTGTTTTTT	CASSLRTAGELFF
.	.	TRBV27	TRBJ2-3	TGTGCCAGCAGTCTTCGGAGGTTAGCGGCTAGCACAGATACGCAGTATTTT	CASSLRRLAASTDTQYF
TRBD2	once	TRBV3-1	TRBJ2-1	TGTGCCAGCAGCCAAGATTATGGGCGGGAGGGAAGGTTCTTC	CASSQDYGREGRFF
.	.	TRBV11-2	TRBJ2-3	TGTGCCAGCAGCCCTCTTGAGAGTACAGATACGCAGTATTTT	CASSPLESTDTQYF
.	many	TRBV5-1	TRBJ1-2	TGCGCCAGCAGAACGCAGGATCCTTTAAACCTAGGCTACACCTTC	CASRTQDPLNLGYTF
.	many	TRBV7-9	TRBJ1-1	TGTGCCAGCAGCCCTGGGCAGGTGGGAACTGAAGCTTTCTTT	CASSPGQVGTEAFF
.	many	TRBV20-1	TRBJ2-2	TGCAGTGCTAGGAACCCAGACGGGGGCCCGGACACCGGGGAGCTGTTTTTT	CSARNPDGGPDTGELFF
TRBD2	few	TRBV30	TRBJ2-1	TGTGCCTGGAGTGTAGGTAGCGGGAGGGGGAGTGAGCAGTTCTTC	CAWSVGSGRGSEQFF
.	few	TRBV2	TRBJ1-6	TGTGCCAGCAGTGAAGCGCAGGTTCTCCACTTT	CASSEAQVLHF
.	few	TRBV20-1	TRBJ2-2	TGCAGTGCTAGGGGCGGCACCGGGGAGCTGTTTTTT	CSARGGTGELFF
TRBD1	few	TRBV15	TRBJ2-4	TGTGCCACCAGCAGAGGCGGACAGGGTACCAAAAACATTCAGTACTTC	CATSRGGQGTKNIQYF